Listed here is a single T cell receptor (beta chain). Its antigen is unidentified. This sample was included in a study of T cell responses to AZD1222 COVID-19 vaccine. Study-level findings and limits: Breadth and depth of Spike-specific TCRs rose after two AZD1222 doses. Reportedly, nearly half of unique spike TCRs recognized epitopes outside B.1.351/B.1.1.7 mutations. Among the donors, most were white British and more were female, and clonal diversity was possibly underestimated. There were vaccine-associated CD4 TCRs across spike, dominant at 160-218 and 743-854.

The CDR3 has 15 residues. Per the germline V gene, CDR1 is MNHEY and CDR2 is SVGEGT. Deletions cut 2 bases from V and 0 bases from J, with 11 bases between. Sequencing was performed with immunoSEQ multiplex PCR; in TCRdb, only in-frame clones are kept and a portion is missing. Altogether about 120,000 clones are present, over 75% being singletons, with the ten largest covering 4% to 4.5%. The sample in question was peripheral blood, obtained 28 days after the second dose of the MenACWY control vaccine. The TCR originated in an adult who received the MenACWY meningococcal vaccine as a control. The genes are TRBV6-2 or TRBV6-3 and TRBJ2-7; D possibly matches TRBD1 or TRBD2 (5 bases each). The CDR3 is CASSYEGSSSYEQYV. CDR3 DNA sequence: TGTGCCAGCAGTTACGAGGGGAGTAGCTCCTACGAGCAGTACGTC.